The source of this T cell receptor (beta chain) is a study of T cells in localized non-small cell lung cancer (dated by TCRdb to about 2020). For the wider study: T cell repertoires of a few hundred early-stage NSCLC patients were analyzed, with tumors being compared against uninvolved tumor-adjacent lungs. All 240 or so NSCLC patients in the cohort were treatment-naive and had localized lung tumors that were resected. A mean age of about 66 years was recorded for the NSCLC patients, of whom 129 were male and about a hundred were female.

The full study reports these points: A median of about 61 of the top 100 tumor clones turned up in the paired uninvolved adjacent lung, and approximately 30 of those clones also ranked among the top 100 of that same adjacent lung. Because the study design was exploratory, TCR variables were selected using unadjusted p-values without false-discovery rate correction. Longer overall survival was associated with higher T cell density in blood, whereas shorter survival was associated with higher clonality in adjacent lung. Multi-region tumor sequencing was not performed, so intratumor heterogeneity could not be excluded. Uninvolved tumor-adjacent lung showed the highest T cell clonality, higher than tumor, which suggests more focused antigenic responses in the uninvolved tumor-adjacent lung.

The CDR3 sequence holds 14 residues, the cysteine and phenylalanine included. CDR3 DNA is the only sequence kept; it has 42 bases, read in frame from the first base. Trimming takes 1 base from V and 6 bases from J, and the germline ends sit 12 bases apart. CDR1 LNHDA and CDR2 SQIVND are derived from the germline V gene (reference sequence). At diagnosis, tumor, uninvolved tumor-adjacent lung and peripheral blood were collected and then preserved as a mix of FFPE and fresh-frozen material. A remark on this clone: The antigen it binds to is not known. No base-level quality is on record; no much larger clone is a single base apart.

The immunoSEQ Assay was used to sequence TCR beta CDR3 regions from DNA. Per the authors' processing: T cell density was computed as TCR beta template counts normalized to usable DNA estimated by amplifying housekeeping genes. Using the preseqR package, richness was estimated by extrapolating to 120,000 templates for tissue samples and 400,000 templates for PBMC samples. Clonality was defined by subtracting Pielou's evenness from one. To identify tissue-enriched TCRs, differential abundance testing was run on productive amino-acid clonotypes with a minimum total count of 5 and an alpha of 0.1. Repertoire overlap between compartments was quantified with the Jaccard Index and Morisita Overlap Index. GLIPH clustered TCR beta CDR3s with public tetramer-defined viral CDR3s; viral motifs required at least three viral sequences plus V-gene enrichment. Not all clones reach the TCRdb copy of this immuneACCESS table, which keeps in-frame sequences only. Checked studies attribute under half of the gap to unresolved V genes and leave the rest unexplained. V and J calls and clone size are those listed in that table; D and trimming were worked out from the DNA. In this sample the table shows approximately 4,700 clones, 30% of which occur a single time. Of the sample, roughly 8.2% is held by the ten largest clones.

This specimen was lung tumor tissue, taken before any cancer treatment. This TCR was recovered from a male donor aged 60 or older with stage I lung adenocarcinoma. The rearrangement combines TRBV19 with TRBJ1-2, with the identity of the D gene unclear. The encoded CDR3 is CASSIGSGSDGYTF. The DNA reads as follows: TGTGCCAGTAGTATAGGTTCCGGGAGCGATGGCTACACCTTC.